This passage covers 30 T cell receptor beta chains from one sample sequenced in a study of human T cells and chemical hapten exposure. Using its own MiXCR run on the RACE reads, TCRdb lists one record per CDR3 protein. Of 60,000 or so distinct CDR3 sequences detected, around 10% appear once; the ten largest clones hold 8% to 10%. As to time point: pre-sensitization, week 0. The treatment denotes: therapeutic diphenylcyclopropenone sensitization with weekly scalp DPC. Here the sequenced sample was whole blood, taken in connection with sensitization to the hapten diphenylcyclopropenone (DPC). The receptors were gathered from a man in his forties or fifties with alopecia areata. Some clones in this sample may be carry-over from other donors' samples.

The sample holds many counts of this clonotype. This chain links TRBV12-3 or TRBV12-4 with TRBJ2-1; D is perhaps TRBD1 (5 bases). Trimming pared 5 bases from V and 0 bases from J, leaving 11 bases between. This CDR3 contains 15 residues. The DNA of the CDR3 is TGTGCCAGCAGTCCGGACGGACACTCCTACAATGAGCAGTTCTTC. Amino acids: CASSPDGHSYNEQFF.

This chain connects TRBV10-3 to TRBJ2-7; 9 positions agree with TRBD1. The length of the CDR3 is 13 residues. CDR1 ENHRY and CDR2 SYGVKD come from the germline V gene. V shed 6 bases and J 6 bases; nucleotides not matched to a gene: 6. The CDR3 DNA reads as TGTGCCATCAGCCGGGACAGGGAATCCGAGCAGTACTTC. It translates to CAISRDRESEQYF.

This chain connects TRBV24-1 to TRBJ1-2; D gene unclear. Germline V lookup: CDR1 KGHDR, CDR2 SFDVKD. The ends were cut back, 2 bases at V and 4 bases at J, with 19 bases in the middle. The CDR3 runs to 17 residues. For the CDR3, the DNA is TGTGCCACCAGTGATTCCAGACACCTGACCACTGGCTATGGCTACACCTTC. Amino acids: CATSDSRHLTTGYGYTF.

The chain is built from TRBV20-1 and TRBJ2-7; the D call may be TRBD1 or TRBD2 (5 bases each). Germline-derived CDR1 and CDR2 are DFQATT and SNEGSKA (reference sequence). The CDR3 totals 15 residues. V lost 0 bases and J 6 bases, leaving 18 bases between the germline ends. The CDR3 protein is CSARDLGTPVGEQYF. In DNA form, the CDR3 reads TGCAGTGCTAGAGACCTCGGGACCCCAGTCGGCGAGCAGTACTTC.

In this sample, this clonotype turned up many times. The CDR3 sequence is CATSDALVRLGPGSDEQFF. In nucleotides, the CDR3 is TGTGCCACCAGTGACGCCCTGGTCAGACTCGGCCCCGGGAGTGATGAGCAGTTCTTC. V is TRBV24-1 and J is TRBJ2-1; weak D call: TRBD2 (6 bases). The V gene's germline CDR1 is KGHDR and CDR2 SFDVKD. V lost 4 bases to trimming and J lost 8 bases, with 29 bases between them. The CDR3 spans 19 residues.

This sequence joins TRBV18 and TRBJ2-7; tentative D call: TRBD2 (6 bases). Germline loops: CDR1 KGHSH, CDR2 LQKENI. Trimming shortened V by 3 bases and J by 5 bases, and 11 bases separated the two germline ends. The CDR3 is 13 residues long. CDR3 in amino acids: CASSPQGGHEQYF. Written as DNA, the CDR3 is TGTGCCAGCTCACCCCAGGGAGGCCACGAGCAGTACTTC.

This clonotype was counted many times. The rearrangement links TRBV18 to TRBJ2-2; no firm D call. Per the germline V gene, CDR1 is KGHSH and CDR2 is LQKENI. V was clipped by 0 bases and J by 8 bases, with 4 bases between them. CDR3 length: 12 residues. The CDR3 sequence is CASSPPGGELFF. The CDR3 DNA reads as TGTGCCAGCTCACCACCTGGAGGGGAGCTGTTTTTT.

On this clonotype itself: A much larger clone lies one base from this, so it may be a read error. The rearrangement links TRBV20-1 to TRBJ2-3; tentatively, D is TRBD1 (5 bases). The V gene lost 8 bases and the J gene lost 2 bases, with 20 bases spanning the gap. In germline, CDR1 is DFQATT, CDR2 SNEGSKA (reference sequence). The CDR3 sequence is 15 residues long. In DNA form, the CDR3 reads TGCAGTACAACTTCACACACAGGATTCACAGATACGCAGTATTTT. It encodes CSTTSHTGFTDTQYF.

This clonotype was counted only a few times. The chain carries TRBV28 and TRBJ2-5; no firm D call. The germline CDR1 and CDR2 sequences are MDHEN and SYDVKM. Trimming cost V 4 bases and J 4 bases, with 7 bases left between them. The CDR3 length is 12 residues. CDR3 DNA sequence: TGTGCCAGCAGTTCATGGCGAGAGACCCAGTACTTC. This codes for CASSSWRETQYF.

This clonotype was seen a handful of times. V gene TRBV5-4 combines with J gene TRBJ1-1; D unresolved. The germline CDR1 and CDR2 sequences are SGHNT and YYREEE (reference sequence). This CDR3 has 13 residues. V was shortened by 0 bases and J by 1 base, with 4 bases between the two germline ends. The CDR3 sequence is CASSLGGNTEAFF. In DNA form, the CDR3 reads TGTGCCAGCAGCTTGGGGGGGAACACTGAAGCTTTCTTT.

This clonotype was counted ten times or more. DNA for the CDR3: TGCAGTGCTAGAGATTTCGGTAGTCCTCAGAGTGGAGCTTTCTTT. Translated: CSARDFGSPQSGAFF. The V gene is TRBV20-1, the J gene TRBJ1-1; no clear D gene. CDR1 is DFQATT, CDR2 SNEGSKA, per germline (reference sequence). Trimming stripped 0 bases from V and 10 bases from J, with 21 bases between. CDR3 length equals 15 residues.

V usage is TRBV15 and J usage is TRBJ2-5; 7 nucleotides match TRBD1. CDR1 and CDR2 (germline): LNHNV, YYDKDF (reference sequence). Trimming took 1 base from V and 1 from J; bases not matched to a gene: 6. This CDR3 is 16 amino acids long. In DNA, the CDR3 is TGTGCCACCAGCAGAGGGGGGACAGCTATCCAAGAGACCCAGTACTTC. Translating gives CATSRGGTAIQETQYF.

This clonotype was counted a few times. The chain couples TRBV11-2 to TRBJ2-1; D not resolved. CDR3 length: 14 amino acids. V lost 5 bases and J lost 4, with 12 bases in between. CDR1 is SGHAT and CDR2 is FQNNGV in the germline V gene. The CDR3 region is CASSPPGGYNEQFF. The CDR3 coding sequence is TGTGCCAGCAGCCCCCCGGGTGGGTACAATGAGCAGTTCTTC.

This clonotype has a count of ten or more. A junction boundary mismatches the germline segment, possibly from a read error. The genes are TRBV13 and TRBJ2-7; 10 positions agree with TRBD1. This CDR3 is built from 15 residues. In germline, CDR1 is PRHDT, CDR2 FYEKMQ (reference sequence). CDR3: CASSLGDRGPYEQYF. CDR3 DNA: TGTGCCAGCAGCCTAGGGGACAGGGGCCCCTACGAGCAGTACTTC.

This clonotype was recorded at least ten times. V gene TRBV19 combines with J gene TRBJ1-5; D possibly corresponds to TRBD1 (5 bases). This CDR3 contains 14 residues. V was cut by 4 bases and J by 8 bases, with 15 bases left in between. The germline V gene has CDR1 LNHDA and CDR2 SQIVND (reference sequence). The CDR3 sequence: CASSTWGGDEPQHF. In DNA form, the CDR3 reads TGTGCCAGTAGTACCTGGGGCGGAGATGAGCCCCAGCATTTT.

Only a few counts were recorded for this clonotype. V gene TRBV11-1 combines with J gene TRBJ2-7, with D perhaps assigned TRBD1 or TRBD2 (6 bases each). Germline V lookup: CDR1 SGHAT, CDR2 FQDESV (reference sequence). The germline V and J ends were trimmed by 5 bases and 7 bases, with 12 bases remaining between them. The CDR3 extends over 12 amino acids. In nucleotides, the CDR3 is TGTGCCAGCAGCCTCGGGGGCTGGGAGCAGTACTTC. It codes for CASSLGGWEQYF.

The V gene is TRBV21-1, the J gene TRBJ1-5; whether TRBD1, the table's D call, matches the DNA was not checked. TRBV21-1 is tagged as a pseudogene. CDR3 length: 15 residues. The DNA for the CDR3 is TGTGCCAGCAGCACCGCGGGACAGGGGGATCAGCCCCAGCATTTT. Its translation is CASSTAGQGDQPQHF.

This clonotype was observed at least ten times. The chain has TRBV19 and TRBJ1-1, with D possibly matching TRBD1 (5 bases). Germline V lookup: CDR1 LNHDA, CDR2 SQIVND (reference sequence). This CDR3 comprises 13 residues. The ends were cut back, 3 bases at V and 1 base at J, with 6 bases in the middle. CDR3 loop: CASSMRGNTEAFF. CDR3 DNA: TGTGCCAGTAGTATGAGGGGGAACACTGAAGCTTTCTTT.

Note on this clonotype: Possible read error: a much larger clone is one base away. This rearrangement joins TRBV4-2 to TRBJ2-7; 9 bases fit TRBD1. CDR3 length equals 15 residues. Looked up from germline, CDR1 is LGHNA and CDR2 is YNFKEQ. The ends lost 3 bases at V and 7 bases at J; junction bases unmatched: 10. The DNA for the CDR3 is TGTGCCAGCAGCCACACCGGGACAGGGCACAGGGAGCAGTACTTC. Its protein is CASSHTGTGHREQYF.

This clonotype was picked up many times. CDR3 coding DNA: TGTGCCAGCAGCCCAGCCGGGACATTCACCGTCGTGGAGGCCTACGAGCAGTACTTC. Translated, it gives CASSPAGTFTVVEAYEQYF. J is TRBJ2-7 and V is TRBV7-8; perhaps TRBD1 as D (6 bases). The CDR3 has 19 residues. Between the trimmed V and J ends, which lost 5 bases and 2 bases, there was a span of 28 bases. Germline assignment: CDR1 SGHVS and CDR2 FQNEAQ.

This chain connects TRBV7-9 to TRBJ2-7; 8 nucleotides match TRBD1. The CDR3 consists of 17 residues. Germline lookup yields CDR1 SEHNR and CDR2 FQNEAQ (reference sequence). Trimming at V came to 0 bases and at J to 0 bases, leaving 7 bases not matched to a gene. The CDR3 loop reads CASSLARQGSNSYEQYF. In nucleotides, the CDR3 is TGTGCCAGCAGCTTAGCGAGACAGGGGTCCAACTCCTACGAGCAGTACTTC.

This clonotype was observed many times. The rearrangement links TRBV28 to TRBJ2-2; 8 bases agree with TRBD2. In germline, CDR1 is MDHEN, CDR2 SYDVKM. The CDR3 has 17 amino acids. The V gene end was trimmed by 2 bases and the J gene end by 2 bases; junction bases not matched to a gene: 7. The CDR3 DNA sequence: TGTGCCAGCAGTTTACTGGGAGTAGCGGGAAACACCGGGGAGCTGTTTTTT. It codes for CASSLLGVAGNTGELFF.

This CDR3 reads CASRPPGQGLGGELFF. In DNA, the CDR3 is TGTGCCAGTAGGCCACCGGGACAGGGGCTCGGCGGGGAGCTGTTTTTT. This sequence joins TRBV19 and TRBJ2-2; 10 nucleotides match TRBD1. J lost 7 bases, V lost 6 bases, and 11 bases had no gene match. This CDR3 has 16 amino acids. From germline, CDR1 is LNHDA and CDR2 SQIVND (reference sequence).

This clonotype was picked up a small number of times. The chain recombines TRBV18 with TRBJ2-3; D may be TRBD2 (6 bases). Between the trimmed V and J ends, which lost 3 bases and 5 bases, there was a span of 6 bases. Germline-derived CDR1 and CDR2 are KGHSH and LQKENI. CDR3 size: 12 residues. CDR3 region: CASSPGLDTQYF. CDR3 coding DNA: TGTGCCAGCTCACCGGGACTAGATACGCAGTATTTT. Full variable domain (rest looked up from reference TRBV18 and TRBJ2-3): NAGVMQNPRHLVRRRGQEARLRCSPMKGHSHVYWYRQLPEEGLKFMVYLQKENIIDESGMPKERFSAEFPKEGPSILRIQQVVRGDSAAYFCASSPGLDTQYFGPGTRLTVL.

As regards this clonotype: Being one base from a much bigger clone, this may be a read error. V gene TRBV4-2 combines with J gene TRBJ2-7, with 7 bases that match TRBD1. Germline CDR1 and CDR2: LGHNA and YNFKEQ. There are 16 residues in the CDR3. The DNA for the CDR3 is TGTGTCAGCAGCCAAGGATCCCGGGACAGCTCCTACGAGCAGTACTTC. Translation: CVSSQGSRDSSYEQYF.

The DNA of the CDR3 is TGCAGTGGAGCAGTCCCAGATACGCAGTATTTT. It yields the protein CSGAVPDTQYF. This chain joins TRBV20-1 and TRBJ2-3; unclear D gene. The CDR3 length is 11 residues. The germline gives CDR1 DFQATT, CDR2 SNEGSKA (reference sequence). V was clipped by 7 bases and J by 4 bases, with 9 bases between them.

This clonotype has only a few counts. This sequence joins TRBV28 and TRBJ1-2; 9 bases match TRBD1. This CDR3 has 15 residues. V lost 5 bases, J lost 5 bases, and 9 bases stayed unmatched. Germline V gene lookup returns CDR1 MDHEN and CDR2 SYDVKM. The CDR3, as DNA: TGTGCCAGCAGTATAACGACAGGGGGGAAGTATGGCTACACCTTC. This encodes CASSITTGGKYGYTF.

This clonotype came up many times. The junction departs from germline at one end; a sequencing error may be responsible. This rearrangement joins TRBV28 to TRBJ2-5; no clear D gene. The CDR3 loop spans 11 amino acids. Germline V gene sequence: CDR1 MDHEN, CDR2 SYDVKM. The CDR3 DNA sequence: TGTGCCAGCAGCTTATCAGAGACCCAGTACTTC. Translation: CASSLSETQYF.

The chain is built from TRBV7-2 and TRBJ2-7, with 10 bases lining up with TRBD2. With V trimmed by 3 bases and J by 6 bases, 5 bases remained unmatched. The V gene's germline CDR1 is SGHTA and CDR2 FQGNSA. This CDR3 has 14 residues. This CDR3 reads CASSFSSGRTEQYF. CDR3 coding DNA: TGTGCCAGCAGCTTCTCTAGCGGGAGAACCGAGCAGTACTTC.

This clonotype showed up many times. The chain links TRBV27 to TRBJ1-1; D may be TRBD1 (6 bases). CDR3 size: 14 residues. V lost 5 bases, J lost 1 base, and 11 bases lay in between. Germline CDR1 reads MNHEY; CDR2 reads SMNVEV (reference sequence). The chain's CDR3 is CASSRGDKNTEAFF. CDR3 bases: TGTGCCAGCAGTAGAGGGGACAAGAACACTGAAGCTTTCTTT.